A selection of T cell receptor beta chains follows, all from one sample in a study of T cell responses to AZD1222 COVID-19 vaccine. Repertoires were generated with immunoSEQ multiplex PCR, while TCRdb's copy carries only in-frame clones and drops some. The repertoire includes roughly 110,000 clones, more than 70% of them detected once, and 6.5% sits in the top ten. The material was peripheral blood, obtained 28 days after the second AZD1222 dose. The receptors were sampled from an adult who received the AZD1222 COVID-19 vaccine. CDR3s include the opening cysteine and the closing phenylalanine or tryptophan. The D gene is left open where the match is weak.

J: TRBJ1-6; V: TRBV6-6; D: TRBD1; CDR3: CASSHTTGQGNSPLHF; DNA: TGTGCCAGCAGTCACACAACCGGACAGGGGAATTCACCCCTCCACTTT
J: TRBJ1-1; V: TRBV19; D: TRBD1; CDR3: CASSIQGQGNTEAFF; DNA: TGTGCCAGTAGTATCCAAGGACAGGGGAACACTGAAGCTTTCTTT
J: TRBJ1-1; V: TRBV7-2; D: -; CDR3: CASSFQGMNTEAFF; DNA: TGTGCCAGCAGCTTCCAGGGGATGAACACTGAAGCTTTCTTT
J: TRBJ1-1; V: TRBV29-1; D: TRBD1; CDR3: CSVESGTGGAFF; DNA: TGCAGCGTTGAATCGGGGACAGGGGGAGCTTTCTTT
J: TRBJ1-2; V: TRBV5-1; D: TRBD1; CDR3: CASSLGLGTGIYGYTF; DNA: TGCGCCAGCAGCTTGGGTTTAGGGACAGGGATTTATGGCTACACCTTC
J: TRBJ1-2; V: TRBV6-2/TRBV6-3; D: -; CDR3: CASSYFGPRGGYTF; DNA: TGTGCCAGCAGTTATTTCGGCCCTCGGGGTGGCTACACCTTC
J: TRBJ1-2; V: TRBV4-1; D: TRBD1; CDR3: CASSQGQGSRLYGYTF; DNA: TGCGCCAGCAGCCAAGGACAGGGGTCGAGGCTCTATGGCTACACCTTC
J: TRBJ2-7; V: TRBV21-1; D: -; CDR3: CASTPEGAKGLYEQYF; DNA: TGTGCCAGCACCCCCGAAGGGGCTAAAGGACTGTACGAGCAGTACTTC
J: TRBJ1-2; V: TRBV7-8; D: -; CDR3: CASSLGWGGGDGYTF; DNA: TGTGCCAGCAGCCTAGGATGGGGGGGTGGAGATGGCTACACCTTC
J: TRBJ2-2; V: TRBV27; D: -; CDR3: CASSFRGRELFF; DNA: TGTGCCAGCAGTTTTCGGGGTAGGGAGCTGTTTTTT
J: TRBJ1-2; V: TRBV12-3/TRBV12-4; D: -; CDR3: CASSFSGGGYTF; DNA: TGTGCCAGCAGTTTCAGCGGGGGGGGCTACACCTTC
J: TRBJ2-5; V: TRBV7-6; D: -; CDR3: CASSLDRETQYF; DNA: TGTGCCAGCAGCTTAGATCGCGAGACCCAGTACTTC
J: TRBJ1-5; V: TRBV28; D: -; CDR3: CASSVQNQPQHF; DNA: TGTGCCAGCAGTGTACAGAATCAGCCCCAGCATTTT
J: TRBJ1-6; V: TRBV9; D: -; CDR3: CASSVDPGAYSPLHF; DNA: TGTGCCAGCAGCGTAGATCCAGGGGCCTATTCACCCCTCCACTTT
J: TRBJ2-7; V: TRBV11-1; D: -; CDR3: CASSHTTGQYEQYF; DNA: TGTGCCAGCAGCCATACGACAGGACAATACGAGCAGTACTTC
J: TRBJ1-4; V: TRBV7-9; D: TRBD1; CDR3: CASRADRRDEKLFF; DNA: TGTGCCAGCAGGGCGGACAGGAGGGATGAAAAACTGTTTTTT
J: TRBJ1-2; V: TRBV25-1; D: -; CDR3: CASSEYGLESGYTF; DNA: TGTGCCAGCAGTGAATATGGACTCGAGAGTGGCTACACCTTC
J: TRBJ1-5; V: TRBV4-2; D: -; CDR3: CASSQEWGQPQHF; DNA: TGTGCCAGCAGCCAAGAGTGGGGTCAGCCCCAGCATTTT
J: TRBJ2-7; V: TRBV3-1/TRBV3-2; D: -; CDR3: CASSRGTALDEQYF; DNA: TGTGCCAGCAGCCGCGGGACAGCGCTCGACGAGCAGTACTTC
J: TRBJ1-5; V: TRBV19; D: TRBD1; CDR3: CASNGQVPNQPQHF; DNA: TGTGCCAGTAACGGACAGGTCCCGAATCAGCCCCAGCATTTT
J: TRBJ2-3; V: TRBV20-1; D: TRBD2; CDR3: CSASWGGHTQYF; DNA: TGCAGTGCTAGTTGGGGGGGTCATACGCAGTATTTT
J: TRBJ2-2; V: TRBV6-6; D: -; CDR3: CASSYSPTSLTGELFF; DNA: TGTGCCAGCAGTTACTCGCCTACTAGCCTCACCGGGGAGCTGTTTTTT